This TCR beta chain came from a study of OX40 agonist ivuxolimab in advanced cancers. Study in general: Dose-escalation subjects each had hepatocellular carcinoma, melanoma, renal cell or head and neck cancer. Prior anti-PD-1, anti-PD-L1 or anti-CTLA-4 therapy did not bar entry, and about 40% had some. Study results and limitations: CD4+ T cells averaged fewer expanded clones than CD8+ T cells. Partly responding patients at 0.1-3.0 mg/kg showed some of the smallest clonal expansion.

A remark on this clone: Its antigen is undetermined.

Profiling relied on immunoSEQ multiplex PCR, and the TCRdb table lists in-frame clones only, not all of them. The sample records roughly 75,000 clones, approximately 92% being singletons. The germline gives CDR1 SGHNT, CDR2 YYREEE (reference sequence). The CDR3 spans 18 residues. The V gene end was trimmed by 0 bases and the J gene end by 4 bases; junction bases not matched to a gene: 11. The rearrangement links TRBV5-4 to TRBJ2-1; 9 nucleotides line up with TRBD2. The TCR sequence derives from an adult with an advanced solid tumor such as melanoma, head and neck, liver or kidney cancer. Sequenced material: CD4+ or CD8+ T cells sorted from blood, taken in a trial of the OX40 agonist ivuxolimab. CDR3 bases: TGTGCCAGCAGCTTGGATGGTAGCGGGGGCGGGTATTACAATGAGCAGTTCTTC. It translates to CASSLDGSGGGYYNEQFF.